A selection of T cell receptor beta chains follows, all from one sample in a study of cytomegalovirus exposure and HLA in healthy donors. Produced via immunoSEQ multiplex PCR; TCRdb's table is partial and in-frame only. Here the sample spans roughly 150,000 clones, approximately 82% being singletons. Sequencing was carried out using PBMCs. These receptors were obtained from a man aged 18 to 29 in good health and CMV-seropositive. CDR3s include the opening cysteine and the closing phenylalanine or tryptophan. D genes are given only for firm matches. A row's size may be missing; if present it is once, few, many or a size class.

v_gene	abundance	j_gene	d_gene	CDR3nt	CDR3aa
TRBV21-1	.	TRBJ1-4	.	TGTGCCAGCAGCAAAGCGCTTTTGCGGGTTGCAACTAATGAAAAACTGTTTTTT	CASSKALLRVATNEKLFF
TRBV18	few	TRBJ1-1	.	TGTGCCAGCTCACCAATCTCCTCGGAAGCTTTCTTT	CASSPISSEAFF
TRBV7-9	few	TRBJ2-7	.	TGTTCCAGCAGCGTCGGGGGCTACGAGCAGTACTTC	CSSSVGGYEQYF
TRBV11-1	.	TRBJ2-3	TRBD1	TGTGCCAGCAGCTTAGCAACAGGGGGGCACGCAGATACGCAGTATTTT	CASSLATGGHADTQYF
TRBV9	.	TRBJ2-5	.	TGTGCCAGCAGCGTTTCCGGGGGTCAGGAGACCCAGTACTTC	CASSVSGGQETQYF
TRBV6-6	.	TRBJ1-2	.	TGTGCCAGCAGTTCTAGTAGCGGCTATGGCTACACCTTC	CASSSSSGYGYTF
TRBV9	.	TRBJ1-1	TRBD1	TGTGCCAGCAGCGGTGGACAGGGAGTAATAAGGACTGAAGCTTTCTTT	CASSGGQGVIRTEAFF
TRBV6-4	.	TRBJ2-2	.	TGTGCCAGCAGTGACGAAGGAGGAAACACCGGGGAGCTGTTTTTT	CASSDEGGNTGELFF
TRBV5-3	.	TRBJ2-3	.	TGTGCCAGAAGCTTGGCCACAGGGGACTCCACAGATACGCAGTATTTT	CARSLATGDSTDTQYF
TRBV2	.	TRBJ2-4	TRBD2	TGTGCCACCTCAGGGAGGGCGATGTCCAAAAACATTCAGTACTTC	CATSGRAMSKNIQYF
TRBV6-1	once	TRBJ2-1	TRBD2	TGTGCCAGCAGTGTGACTAGCGGAGTTAAAAATGAGCAGTTCTTC	CASSVTSGVKNEQFF
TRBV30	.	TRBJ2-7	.	TGTGCCTGGAGTCAGACAGCCTACGAGCAGTACTTC	CAWSQTAYEQYF
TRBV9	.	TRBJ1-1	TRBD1	TGTGCCAGCAGCGTAGGACAGGGGGCAAGAACTGAAGCTTTCTTT	CASSVGQGARTEAFF
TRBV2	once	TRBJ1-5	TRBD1	TGTGCCAGCAGTGAAGCCAGGGGGAGCAATCAGCCCCAGCATTTT	CASSEARGSNQPQHF
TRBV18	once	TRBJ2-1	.	TGTGCCAGCTCACCAGTTCTTCAGGGGCCGGGCCTCGGGCAGTTCTTC	CASSPVLQGPGLGQFF
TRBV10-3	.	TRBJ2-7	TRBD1	TGTGCCATCAGTGCTCCGGGACAGGGGCCCTCCTACGAGCAGTACTTC	CAISAPGQGPSYEQYF
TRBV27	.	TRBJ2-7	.	TGTGCCAGCAGTTTCCGGGTTTCCTACGAGCAGTACTTC	CASSFRVSYEQYF
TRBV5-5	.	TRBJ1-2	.	TGTGCCAGCAGCTTCGGAGGGAAGACCTATGGCTACACCTTC	CASSFGGKTYGYTF
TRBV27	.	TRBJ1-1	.	TGTGCCAGCAGTTTGCAGGGAGGTCGGGAAGCTTTCTTT	CASSLQGGREAFF
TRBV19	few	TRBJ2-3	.	TGTGCCAGTAGTACCTACAGCAAAGATACGCAGTATTTT	CASSTYSKDTQYF
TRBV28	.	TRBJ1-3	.	TGTGCCAGCAATTCACTACAGGGCCCCTCTGGAAACACCATATATTTT	CASNSLQGPSGNTIYF
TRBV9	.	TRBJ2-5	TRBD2	TGTGCCAGCAGCGTAGCTGGACTAGCGGAAATCCAAGAGACCCAGTACTTC	CASSVAGLAEIQETQYF
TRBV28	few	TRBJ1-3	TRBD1	TGTGCCAGCAGTTTGCCCGGGACAGGGGGCCTCCACTCTGGAAACACCATATATTTT	CASSLPGTGGLHSGNTIYF
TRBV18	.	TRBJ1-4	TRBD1	TGTGCCAGCTCCGAAGGAAATACCGGAACAGGGGACATGCTGTTTTTT	CASSEGNTGTGDMLFF
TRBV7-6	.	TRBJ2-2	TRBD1	TGTGCCAGCAGCTTAAGGGGGACAGGGGGCGCTGGGAACACCGGGGAGCTGTTTTTT	CASSLRGTGGAGNTGELFF
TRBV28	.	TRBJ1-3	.	TGTGCCAGCAGTCTAGTGGGCTTGGGGGGCTCTGGAAACACCATATATTTT	CASSLVGLGGSGNTIYF
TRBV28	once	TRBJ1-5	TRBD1	TGTGCCAGCAGCCTGAGGCAGGGGGCAAATCAGCCCCAGCATTTT	CASSLRQGANQPQHF
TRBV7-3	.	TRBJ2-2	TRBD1	TGTGCCAGCAGCTTAATGGGCGGGACAGGGGGCACCGGGGAGCTGTTTTTT	CASSLMGGTGGTGELFF
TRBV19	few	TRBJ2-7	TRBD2	TGTGCCAGTAGTATTAGGACCGGGAGGTTCGACGAGCAGTACTTC	CASSIRTGRFDEQYF
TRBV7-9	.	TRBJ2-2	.	TGTGCCAGCAGCTTAGCCGGGACAGAGCTGTTTTTT	CASSLAGTELFF
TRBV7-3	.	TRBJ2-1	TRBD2	TGTGCCAGCAGCCATCTAGCGGGAGCAACTAATGAGCAGTTCTTC	CASSHLAGATNEQFF
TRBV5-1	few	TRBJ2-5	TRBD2	TGCGCCAGCAGCTTGACTAGCGGCCAAGAGACCCAGTACTTC	CASSLTSGQETQYF
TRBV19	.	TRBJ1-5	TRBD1	TGTGCCAGTAGTATAGATCCGGCAGGGGGACGGAGCAATCAGCCCCAGCATTTT	CASSIDPAGGRSNQPQHF
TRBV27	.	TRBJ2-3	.	TGTGCCAGCACCCCGAGCGGTTTCACAGATACGCAGTATTTT	CASTPSGFTDTQYF
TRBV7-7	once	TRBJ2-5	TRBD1	TGTGCTAGCAGCCCAACAGGGGGGACCCAGTACTTC	CASSPTGGTQYF
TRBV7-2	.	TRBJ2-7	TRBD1	TGTGCCAGCAGCTCGACAGGGGGCGTCGAAGTCTACGAGCAGTACTTC	CASSSTGGVEVYEQYF
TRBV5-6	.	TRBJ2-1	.	TGTGCCAGCAGCCAGACTAGGTTCAATGAGCAGTTCTTC	CASSQTRFNEQFF
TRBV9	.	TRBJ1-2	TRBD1	TGTGCCAGCAGAGACAGGGGTAGAGGCGGCTACACCTTC	CASRDRGRGGYTF
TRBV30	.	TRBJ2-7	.	TGTGCCTGGAGTCCCCTTAGAGGGAATCCCTACGAGCAGTACTTC	CAWSPLRGNPYEQYF
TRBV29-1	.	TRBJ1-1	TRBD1	TGCAGTACAGGACAGGAGTGGGGTAACACTGAAGCTTTCTTT	CSTGQEWGNTEAFF
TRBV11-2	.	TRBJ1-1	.	TGTGCCAGCAGCTATTGGGGGGACACTGAAGCTTTCTTT	CASSYWGDTEAFF
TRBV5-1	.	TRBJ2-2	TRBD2	TGCGCCAGCAGCCCCCCGGGGGGGACTGGGACCGGGGAGCTGTTTTTT	CASSPPGGTGTGELFF
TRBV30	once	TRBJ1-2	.	TGTGCCTGGAGTGTAGGTCCCGGCGGAGGCTACACCTTC	CAWSVGPGGGYTF
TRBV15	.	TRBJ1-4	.	TGTGCCACCGGATACAGGGAACCCCATGCCGGGGAACTGTTTTTT	CATGYREPHAGELFF
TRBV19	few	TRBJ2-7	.	TGTGCCAGTAGTATCGTTTGGAGCCCGACCTACGAGCAGTACTTC	CASSIVWSPTYEQYF
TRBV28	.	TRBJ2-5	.	TGTGCCAGCAGTGGATCGGGGGTGGTAGAGACCCAGTACTTC	CASSGSGVVETQYF
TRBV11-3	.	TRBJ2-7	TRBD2	TGTGCCAGCAGCTTAGGGGAACAAGGGACTAGCGGGAGGTCTATCCACGAGCAGTACTTC	CASSLGEQGTSGRSIHEQYF
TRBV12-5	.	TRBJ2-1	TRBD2	TGTGCTAGTAGTCCTAGCGGGAGTCAGAATGAGCAGTTCTTC	CASSPSGSQNEQFF
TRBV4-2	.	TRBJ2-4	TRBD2	TGTGCCAGCAGCCAAGGGAATAGCGGGAGCAAAAACATTCAGTACTTC	CASSQGNSGSKNIQYF
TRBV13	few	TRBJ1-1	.	TGTGCCAGCGCAAGGGGTACTGAAGCTTTCTTT	CASARGTEAFF
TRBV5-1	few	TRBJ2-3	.	TGCGCCAGCAGCCAGGAAACAGATACGCAGTATTTT	CASSQETDTQYF
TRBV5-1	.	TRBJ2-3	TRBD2	TGCGCCAGCAGCTTGAGGTTGGGAGGACTAGCGGGAGGTCGTGATACGCAGTATTTT	CASSLRLGGLAGGRDTQYF
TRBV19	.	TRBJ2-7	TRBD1	TGTGCCAGTAGTGGGACCGGGACAGGGAGGTCCTACGAGCAGTACTTC	CASSGTGTGRSYEQYF
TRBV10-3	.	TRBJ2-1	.	TGTGCCATCAGTGTTGGCGGGGTCTACAATGAGCAGTTCTTC	CAISVGGVYNEQFF